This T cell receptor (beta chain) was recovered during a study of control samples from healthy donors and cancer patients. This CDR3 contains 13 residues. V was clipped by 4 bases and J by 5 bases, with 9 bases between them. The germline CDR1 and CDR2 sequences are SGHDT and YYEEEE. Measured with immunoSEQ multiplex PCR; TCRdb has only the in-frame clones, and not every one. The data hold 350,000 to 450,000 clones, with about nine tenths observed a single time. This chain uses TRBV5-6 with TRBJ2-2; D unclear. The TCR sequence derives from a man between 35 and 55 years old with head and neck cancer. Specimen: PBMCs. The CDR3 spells CASSPRRTGELFF. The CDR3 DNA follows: TGTGCCAGCAGCCCCCGCAGGACCGGGGAGCTGTTTTTT.